What follows describes a single T cell receptor beta chain. The antigen is not known. The sample comes from a study of yellow fever vaccine responses in identical twins. Study results and limitations: Reportedly, the T cell response mounted by twins to vaccine seemed partly convergent, partly personalized.

Using its own MiXCR run on the RT-PCR reads, TCRdb lists one record per CDR3 protein. This sample yields around 2,500 distinct CDR3 sequences, of which over 75% are seen a single time; about 2.5% belongs to the top ten. Sequencing was performed on T cells from blood (PBMCs), unsorted or a sorted subset (not recorded which), taken before or after yellow fever vaccination (not recorded which). The source is a woman aged 18-29 years who received the yellow fever vaccine.

CDR3 loop: CASSPMGSGIENEQFF. CDR3 in DNA: TGTGCCAGCTCACCTATGGGTAGCGGGATCGAAAATGAGCAGTTCTTC. The chain joins TRBV18 to TRBJ2-1, with TRBD2 matching 8 bases. After removal of 3 bases from V and 7 bases from J, the junction contained 11 bases not matched to a gene. CDR3 length: 16 residues. Germline V gene data show CDR1 as KGHSH and CDR2 as LQKENI. Variable domain in full (rest from reference TRBV18 and TRBJ2-1): NAGVMQNPRHLVRRRGQEARLRCSPMKGHSHVYWYRQLPEEGLKFMVYLQKENIIDESGMPKERFSAEFPKEGPSILRIQQVVRGDSAAYFCASSPMGSGIENEQFFGPGTRLTVL.